Below, one T cell receptor (beta chain) is given with its context. The antigen is unknown. These data belong to a study of T cell repertoires in cytomegalovirus infection. Overall study: Public signatures in TCR beta pointed to CMV infection and matching HLA type.

The germline CDR1 and CDR2 sequences are KGHDR and SFDVKD. V lost 5 bases and J 5 bases, leaving 11 bases between the germline ends. The CDR3 spans 13 residues. One entry per CDR3 protein results from TCRdb running MiXCR on the reads. The sample holds more than 85,000 distinct CDR3 sequences, less than 25% seen once. General study results and limits: Summed public TCR beta family frequency identified CMV carriers bearing the relevant HLA.

This receptor was taken from a human donor in good health (CMV status not recorded). Some clones in this sample may be carry-over from other donors' samples. Sequenced: CD8+ T cells from PBMCs. This chain joins TRBV24-1 and TRBJ2-5, with D possibly being TRBD1 (5 bases). The CDR3 sequence is CATSGIGAETQYF. For the CDR3, the DNA is TGTGCCACCAGTGGAATTGGGGCGGAGACCCAGTACTTC.